This entry lists 21 T cell receptor beta chains sequenced from one sample in a study of shared clonotypes between healthy human individuals (dated by TCRdb to about 2020). Library preparation used the immunoSEQ multiplex PCR assay. TCRdb obtained this table from immuneACCESS and retained in-frame rearrangements with V and J assigned. These tables miss some clones; where compared with another copy, unresolved V genes account for less than half of the shortfall, and the remainder is unexplained. The sample table lists about 1 million clones, around 76% of them with a count of one. The ten largest clones represent 1.4% to 1.5% of the sample. Sample: memory CD4+ T cells sorted from blood. The sample's cell subset or site label is to be understood as: CD45RA-negative fraction. The receptors were gathered from a man aged 18-30 years in good health.

DNA of the CDR3: TGTGCCAGCAGCTTAAAGGGGACGGATTCACCCCTCCACTTT. It is translated as CASSLKGTDSPLHF. The rearrangement links TRBV7-6 to TRBJ1-6; a possible D gene is TRBD1 (5 bases). Germline CDR1 SGHVS, CDR2 FNYEAQ. The CDR3 sequence is 14 residues long. Trimming removed 2 bases at V and 8 bases at J, with 10 bases between.

The chain carries TRBV29-1 and TRBJ1-2; D is unresolved. The germline V gene has CDR1 SQVTM and CDR2 ANQGSEA. V dropped 4 bases and J dropped 8 bases, with 17 bases sitting between them. The CDR3 loop spans 13 amino acids. CDR3 sequence (DNA): TGCAGCGTTGGGTCCGCGACGGCTAGGGGCTACACCTTC. Translated, it gives CSVGSATARGYTF.

This clone was seen at least ten times. The chain couples TRBV19 to TRBJ2-4; 7 positions match TRBD2. The CDR3 is made up of 13 amino acids. From germline, CDR1 is LNHDA and CDR2 SQIVND (reference sequence). J was trimmed by 11 bases and V by 0 bases; bases with no gene match: 4. The CDR3 DNA reads TGTGCCAGTAGTATAGAAGGACTAGGGGTTCAGTACTTC. This sequence encodes CASSIEGLGVQYF. The full variable domain, rest sourced from reference TRBV19 and TRBJ2-4, is DGGITQSPKYLFRKEGQNVTLSCEQNLNHDAMYWYRQDPGQGLRLIYYSQIVNDFQKGDIAEGYSVSREKKESFPLTVTSAQKNPTAFYLCASSIEGLGVQYFGAGTRLSVL.

The chain uses TRBV6-5 and TRBJ2-5; TRBD2 agrees at 10 bases. The trim removed 6 bases at V and 2 bases at J, leaving 6 bases unmatched. The CDR3 is 15 amino acids. The germline V gene has CDR1 MNHEY and CDR2 SVGAGI. The DNA for the CDR3 is TGTGCCAGCAGCCCGGGACTAGCGAATCAAGAGACCCAGTACTTC. Protein sequence: CASSPGLANQETQYF.

The chain has TRBV28 and TRBJ1-1; D is possibly TRBD1 (5 bases). Germline lookup yields CDR1 MDHEN and CDR2 SYDVKM. CDR3 length equals 15 residues. The V gene lost 10 bases and the J gene lost 1 base, with 19 bases spanning the gap. CDR3 coding DNA: TGTGCCACCAGATTGTCAGGGCTAACGAACACTGAAGCTTTCTTT. Translating gives CATRLSGLTNTEAFF. The full variable domain, its missing parts supplied by reference TRBV28 and TRBJ1-1, is DVKVTQSSRYLVKRTGEKVFLECVQDMDHENMFWYRQDPGLGLRLIYFSYDVKMKEKGDIPEGYSVSREKKERFSLILESASTNQTSMYLCATRLSGLTNTEAFFGQGTRLTVV.

As regards this clone: Other DNA sequences in the same sample also yield this CDR3. V is TRBV5-1 and J is TRBJ2-5, with D possibly being TRBD1 (5 bases). This CDR3 spans 13 amino acids. The ends were cut back, 4 bases at V and 3 bases at J, with 10 bases in the middle. Germline-derived CDR1 and CDR2 are SGHRS and YFSETQ. As DNA, the CDR3 is TGCGCCAGCAGCCCTACAGGAGAAGAGACCCAGTACTTC. This translates into CASSPTGEETQYF.

The V gene is TRBV28, the J gene TRBJ2-7; the D gene is possibly TRBD2 (5 bases). V was pared by 5 bases and J by 2 bases, with 10 bases between. CDR3 length: 13 amino acids. Germline V lookup: CDR1 MDHEN, CDR2 SYDVKM. CDR3 sequence: CASSRGSPYEQYF. CDR3 DNA: TGTGCCAGCAGTCGTGGGAGCCCCTACGAGCAGTACTTC.

J is TRBJ1-3 and V is TRBV21-1. TRBV21-1 is described as a pseudogene. The CDR3 sequence is 14 residues long. This CDR3 reads CASSKGGSFGTGYF. The CDR3 DNA reads TGTGCCAGCAGCAAAGGCGGCTCGTTCGGGACGGGATATTTT.

This clone was detected once. The chain links TRBV9 to TRBJ1-1; D is unresolved. This CDR3 has 14 residues. Germline-derived CDR1 and CDR2 are SGDLS and YYNGEE. Trimming took 0 bases from V and 1 from J, leaving 7 bases between them. The CDR3, as DNA: TGTGCCAGCAGCGTAGGTATACAGAACACTGAAGCTTTCTTT. It encodes CASSVGIQNTEAFF.

Note on this clone: A much larger clone differs by one base, so this may be a read error. This sequence joins TRBV4-3 and TRBJ1-4; 8 positions match TRBD1. The V gene's germline CDR1 is LGHNA and CDR2 YSLEER. This CDR3 has 14 amino acids. The V segment lost 4 bases and the J segment 5 bases; nucleotides outside the gene matches: 3. The CDR3 is CASSPGTGNEKLFF. The DNA of the CDR3 is TGCGCCAGCAGCCCCGGGACAGGAAATGAAAAACTGTTTTTT.

Comment on this clone: One end of the junction is discordant with germline, which a read error may explain. The chain couples TRBV6-6 to TRBJ1-2, with a possible D match to TRBD1 (6 bases). The CDR3 consists of 11 residues. In germline, CDR1 is MNHNY, CDR2 SVGAGI (reference sequence). In nucleotides, the CDR3 is TGTGCCAGCACTCCAAGAGGGACACTTATCTTC. Amino acids: CASTPRGTLIF.

J is TRBJ1-5 and V is TRBV6-6; 8 bases are shared with TRBD1. This CDR3 has 14 amino acids. The trim removed 4 bases at V and 4 bases at J, leaving 3 bases unmatched. Germline assignment: CDR1 MNHNY and CDR2 SVGAGI (reference sequence). The CDR3 sequence: CASSSGTGNQPQHF. Written as DNA, the CDR3 is TGTGCCAGCAGTTCCGGGACAGGTAATCAGCCCCAGCATTTT.

V and J are TRBV6-1 and TRBJ1-2; D perhaps matches TRBD1 (5 bases). The V gene lost 6 bases and the J gene lost 4 bases, with 15 bases spanning the gap. CDR1 MNHNS and CDR2 SASEGT come from the germline V gene. The CDR3 is made up of 14 amino acids. DNA of the CDR3: TGTGCCAGCAGCGCGGGAACAGGCATCTATGGCTACACCTTC. It is translated as CASSAGTGIYGYTF.

The J gene is TRBJ2-3, the V gene TRBV10-3, with D maybe TRBD2 (6 bases). The ends were cut back, 10 bases at V and 4 bases at J, with 18 bases in the middle. Germline-derived CDR1 and CDR2 are ENHRY and SYGVKD. There are 14 residues in the CDR3. The CDR3: CATVDSGAADTQYF. The CDR3 DNA reads TGTGCCACAGTCGATTCGGGAGCAGCAGATACGCAGTATTTT.

This clone was recorded a few times. The genes are TRBV10-3 and TRBJ2-1; D possibly corresponds to TRBD2 (6 bases). CDR3 length equals 13 residues. V dropped 5 bases and J dropped 6 bases, with 11 bases sitting between them. Germline CDR1 reads ENHRY; CDR2 reads SYGVKD. The CDR3 loop is CAISPGETNEQFF. The CDR3 DNA reads TGTGCCATCAGTCCGGGGGAGACCAATGAGCAGTTCTTC.

Worth noting for this clone: Distinct nucleotide sequences in the sample also encode this CDR3. This sequence joins TRBV5-6 and TRBJ1-3, with unresolved D. The germline V gene encodes CDR1 SGHDT and CDR2 YYEEEE. The CDR3 contains 12 residues. V was clipped by 2 bases and J by 4 bases, with 4 bases between them. CDR3: CASSLFGNTIYF. CDR3 nucleotides: TGTGCCAGCAGCTTATTCGGAAACACCATATATTTT. The full variable domain, in which reference TRBV5-6 and TRBJ1-3 provide the parts outside the CDR3, is DAGVTQSPTHLIKTRGQQVTLRCSPKSGHDTVSWYQQALGQGPQFIFQYYEEEERQRGNFPDRFSGHQFPNYSSELNVNALLLGDSALYLCASSLFGNTIYFGEGSWLTVV.

The sample holds one count of this clone. The V and J genes are TRBV2 and TRBJ1-2; 9 bases agree with TRBD1. From germline, CDR1 is SNHLY and CDR2 FYNNEI. V gave up 5 bases and J gave up 4 bases; unmatched junction bases: 5. This CDR3 comprises 14 residues. The DNA of the CDR3 is TGTGCCAGCAGTAAATCGACAGGGGGCTATGGCTACACCTTC. It yields the protein CASSKSTGGYGYTF.

The chain joins TRBV19 to TRBJ1-6; D gene ambiguous. V was trimmed by 0 bases and J by 6 bases, leaving 12 bases between them. From germline, CDR1 is LNHDA and CDR2 SQIVND (reference sequence). This CDR3 has 16 amino acids. The CDR3 reads CASSIDAKRSNSPLHF. The CDR3 DNA is TGTGCCAGTAGTATAGATGCGAAGAGGTCTAATTCACCCCTCCACTTT.

The genes are TRBV4-1 and TRBJ2-7, with 8 positions matching TRBD2. The CDR3 extends over 18 amino acids. V shed 0 bases and J 3 bases; nucleotides not matched to a gene: 13. CDR1 and CDR2 from the germline V gene are MGHRA and YSYEKL. CDR3 nucleotide sequence: TGCGCCAGCAGCCAAGAAAAGGTCGGGAGGGCCTTTAACTACGAGCAGTACTTC. It codes for CASSQEKVGRAFNYEQYF.

The J gene is TRBJ2-5, the V gene TRBV7-8, with D possibly TRBD1 on 6 matching bases. The DNA end favors TRBJ2-7, so the J call may be wrong. The CDR3 consists of 13 residues. CDR1 is SGHVS, CDR2 FQNEAQ, per germline. In nucleotides, the CDR3 is TGTGCCAGCAGCCCTGGGACAACCCTCGAGCAGTACTTC. This encodes CASSPGTTLEQYF.

This chain joins TRBV5-1 and TRBJ2-1, with D perhaps matching TRBD1 (5 bases). The CDR3 has 15 residues. Germline V CDR1 and CDR2: SGHRS, YFSETQ. Trimming took 0 bases from V and 1 from J, leaving 8 bases between them. The CDR3, as DNA: TGCGCCAGCAGCTTGGGGACATATTCCTACAATGAGCAGTTCTTC. Translation: CASSLGTYSYNEQFF.